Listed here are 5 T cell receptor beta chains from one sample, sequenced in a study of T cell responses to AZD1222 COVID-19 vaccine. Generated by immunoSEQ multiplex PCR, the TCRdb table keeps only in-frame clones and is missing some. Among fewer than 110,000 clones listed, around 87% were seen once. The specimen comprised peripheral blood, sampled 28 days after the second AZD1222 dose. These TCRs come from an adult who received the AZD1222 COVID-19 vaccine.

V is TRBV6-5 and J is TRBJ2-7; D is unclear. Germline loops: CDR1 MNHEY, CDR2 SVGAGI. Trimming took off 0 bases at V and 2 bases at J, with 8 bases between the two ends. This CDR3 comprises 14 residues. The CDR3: CASSYSTQTYEQYF. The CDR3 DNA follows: TGTGCCAGCAGTTACTCGACCCAAACCTACGAGCAGTACTTC.

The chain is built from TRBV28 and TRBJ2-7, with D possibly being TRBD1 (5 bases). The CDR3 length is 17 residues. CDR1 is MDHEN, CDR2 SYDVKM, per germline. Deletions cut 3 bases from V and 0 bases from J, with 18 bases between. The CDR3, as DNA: TGTGCCAGCAGTTTCCTGAATAGGGGTTTTTACTCCTACGAGCAGTACTTC. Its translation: CASSFLNRGFYSYEQYF.

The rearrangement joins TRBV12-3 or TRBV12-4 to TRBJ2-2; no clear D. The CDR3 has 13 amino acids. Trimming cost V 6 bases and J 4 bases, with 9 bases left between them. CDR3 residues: CASSLQTTGELFF. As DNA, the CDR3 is TGTGCCAGCAGCCTCCAAACCACCGGGGAGCTGTTTTTT.

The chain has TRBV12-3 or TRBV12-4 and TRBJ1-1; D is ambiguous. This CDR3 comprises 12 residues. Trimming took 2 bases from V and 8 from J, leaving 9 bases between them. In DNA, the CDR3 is TGTGCCAGCAGTTTAAGGGAGCAGGAAGCTTTCTTT. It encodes CASSLREQEAFF.

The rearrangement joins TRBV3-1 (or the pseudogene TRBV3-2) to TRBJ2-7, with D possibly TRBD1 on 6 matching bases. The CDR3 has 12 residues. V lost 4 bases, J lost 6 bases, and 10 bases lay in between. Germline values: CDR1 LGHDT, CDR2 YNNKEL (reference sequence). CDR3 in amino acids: CASSPQGSEQYF. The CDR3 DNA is TGTGCCAGCAGCCCCCAGGGGTCCGAGCAGTACTTC.